This TCR beta chain came from a study of CD8+ T cells in alopecia areata. Whole-study context: Tofacitinib continued for 6 to 18 months and was then withheld for 6 months.

V was trimmed by 4 bases and J by 5 bases, leaving 14 bases between them. The CDR3 has 15 residues. Germline CDR1 reads LGHNA; CDR2 reads YSLEER. Treatment of the sample: oral pan-JAK inhibitor, 5-10 mg twice daily. Specimens obtained from alopecia areata patients comprised lesional scalp punch biopsies and peripheral blood. From PBMCs, CD4+ and CD8+ T cells were sorted. RNA, once extracted, was reverse transcribed into cDNA for use as the sequencing template. Libraries were prepared by immunoSEQ multiplex PCR; TCRdb keeps only in-frame clonotypes and omits some of them. Of about 210,000 clones detected, approximately 65% appear once; the ten largest clones hold more than 1%.

The receptor comes from a human donor with alopecia areata. This material consisted of CD4+ T cells sorted from blood, taken at approximately week 42, from a patient treated with tofacitinib. The rearrangement links TRBV4-3 to TRBJ1-4; D is unresolved. The CDR3 coding sequence is TGCGCCAGCAGCCGAGAAGGTAGCGGCAATGAAAAACTGTTTTTT. Translated: CASSREGSGNEKLFF.